The sequence of this T cell receptor (beta chain) was determined in a study of blood T cell repertoires in COVID-19. Study-level information: Acute and convalescent COVID-19 specimens originated in the United States, Italy and Spain. Sample material is recorded as cDNA or gDNA derived from T cells, B-cell-depleted T cells, or PBMCs.

In the original workflow: Counts of nucleated cells, estimated from reference gene primer amplification, were obtained. Assay used: immunoSEQ multiplex PCR; TCRdb lists only in-frame clones, some missing. That table supplies the V and J calls and clone size; D and trimming were determined from the DNA. Found here are 120,000 or so clones, around four fifths of them singletons; the top ten hold 20% to 25%. This clone has a handful of counts. The sequencing input was peripheral blood. The source of this sequence is a human donor in a cohort sampled during active COVID-19.

CDR3: CASSRRQGDEKLFF. The CDR3 nucleotides read TGTGCCAGCAGTCGTCGACAGGGAGACGAAAAACTGTTTTTT. V gene TRBV28 combines with J gene TRBJ1-4; 7 bases agree with TRBD1. In germline, CDR1 is MDHEN, CDR2 SYDVKM. V dropped 5 bases and J dropped 8; count of bases not matched to a gene: 8. There are 14 residues in the CDR3.